A selection of T cell receptor beta chains follows, all from one sample in a study of cytomegalovirus exposure and HLA in healthy donors. Some clones are missing from TCRdb's copy, which holds only in-frame ones; the method was immunoSEQ multiplex PCR. This table has about 170,000 clones, roughly 76% appearing once. The specimen sequenced was PBMCs. Source of these receptors: a woman aged 18-35 years in good health and CMV-seropositive. Both conserved end residues are part of each CDR3. A D gene is named only where the DNA matches it firmly. Clone size is shown for a subset of rows, as once, few, many or a class of expanded clone.

TRBJ1-5 NA TRBV28 NA CASFGTDYSNQPQHF TGTGCCAGCTTCGGAACAGACTATAGCAATCAGCCCCAGCATTTT
TRBJ2-1 once TRBV7-3 NA CASSPYGNEQFF TGTGCCAGCAGCCCGTACGGGAATGAGCAGTTCTTC
TRBJ2-7 NA TRBV6-1 NA CASSVEESYEQYF TGTGCCAGCAGTGTCGAGGAATCCTACGAGCAGTACTTC
TRBJ1-5 NA TRBV6-1 NA CASSEVRGQPQHF TGTGCCAGCAGTGAGGTGCGGGGCCAGCCCCAGCATTTT
TRBJ1-1 NA TRBV9 NA CASSTSTGTEAFF TGTGCCAGCAGCACTTCAACAGGGACTGAAGCTTTCTTT
TRBJ2-7 NA TRBV28 NA CASSTAFEQYF TGTGCCAGCAGTACAGCCTTCGAGCAGTACTTC
TRBJ2-7 NA TRBV7-2 TRBD2 CASSGTSGGSYEQYF TGTGCCAGCAGCGGGACTAGCGGGGGGAGCTACGAGCAGTACTTC
TRBJ2-1 few TRBV9 NA CASSAGGGTHNEQFF TGTGCCAGCAGCGCTGGTGGGGGGACTCACAATGAGCAGTTCTTC
TRBJ1-2 NA TRBV28 TRBD1 CASSGIWDRGNYGYTF TGTGCCAGCAGTGGTATCTGGGACAGGGGAAACTATGGCTACACCTTC
TRBJ2-2 NA TRBV4-1 NA CASSQDWNRASAGELFF TGCGCCAGCAGCCAAGATTGGAACAGGGCATCGGCCGGGGAGCTGTTTTTT
TRBJ1-5 NA TRBV28 NA CASSLAAFYRDQPQHF TGTGCCAGCAGTTTAGCGGCTTTCTATCGGGATCAGCCCCAGCATTTT
TRBJ1-6 NA TRBV7-2 TRBD1 CASSPPRTGVDNSPLHF TGTGCCAGCAGCCCACCCCGGACAGGGGTAGATAATTCACCCCTCCACTTT
TRBJ2-5 NA TRBV7-9 NA CASSRTKNQETQYF TGTGCCAGCAGTAGGACAAAAAACCAAGAGACCCAGTACTTC
TRBJ2-7 NA TRBV7-6 NA CASSLYDRSYEQYF TGTGCCAGCAGCTTATATGACAGGTCCTACGAGCAGTACTTC
TRBJ2-3 NA TRBV13 NA CASSFSSRGTDTQYF TGTGCCAGCAGCTTCTCCAGCAGGGGCACAGATACGCAGTATTTT
TRBJ2-7 few TRBV5-1 NA CASSFRRNEQYF TGCGCCAGCAGCTTTAGGCGGAACGAGCAGTACTTC
TRBJ1-5 few TRBV19 NA CASSDGQGIGPQHF TGTGCCAGTAGTGATGGGCAGGGGATTGGGCCCCAGCATTTT